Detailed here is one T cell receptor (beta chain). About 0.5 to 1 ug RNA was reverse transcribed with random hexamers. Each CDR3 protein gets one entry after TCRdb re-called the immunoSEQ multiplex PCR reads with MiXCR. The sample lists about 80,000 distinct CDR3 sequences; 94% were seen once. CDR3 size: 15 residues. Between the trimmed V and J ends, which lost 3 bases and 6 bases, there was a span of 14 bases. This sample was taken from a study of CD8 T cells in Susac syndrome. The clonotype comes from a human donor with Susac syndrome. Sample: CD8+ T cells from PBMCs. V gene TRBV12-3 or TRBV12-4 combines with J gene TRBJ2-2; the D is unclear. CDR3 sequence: CASSFGWSGAGELFF. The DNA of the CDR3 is TGTGCCAGCAGTTTCGGCTGGTCAGGCGCCGGGGAGCTGTTTTTT.